This T cell receptor beta chain was sequenced for a study of blood T cell repertoires in COVID-19. Across the study: Acute-phase and convalescent COVID-19 samples originated in the United States, Italy and Spain. Sources were T cells, B-cell-depleted T cells, or PBMCs; the material itself was cDNA or gDNA.

As handled by the study authors: Nucleated cell number was recorded as an estimate derived from reference gene primer amplification. The data were produced by immunoSEQ multiplex PCR, yet TCRdb's version contains in-frame clones alone and is incomplete. The DNA gave D and trimming, while V, J and clone size come from that table. This table has 470,000 or so clones, 70% to 90% appearing once. This CDR3 has 14 residues. Trimming took 6 bases from V and 4 from J, leaving 15 bases between them. Germline CDR1 reads MNHNY; CDR2 reads SVGAGI (reference sequence). The chain employs TRBV6-6 and TRBJ2-5; D might be TRBD2 (5 bases). The sequence was obtained from a human donor in a cohort sampled during active COVID-19. The sequencing input was peripheral blood. The CDR3 loop reads CASRQRELLETQYF. DNA of the CDR3: TGTGCCAGCAGACAGAGGGAGCTCCTAGAGACCCAGTACTTC.